These 29 T cell receptor beta chains share one sample of origin, sequenced in a study of cytomegalovirus exposure and HLA in healthy donors. With 60 Vbeta and 13 Jbeta primers, the PCR was carried out. The repertoire was sequenced with immunoSEQ multiplex PCR; TCRdb's copy has only in-frame clones and lacks some. The sample has approximately 210,000 clones; around 80% are singletons. Input material: PBMCs. The receptors come from a man between 18 and 29 years old in good health and CMV-seronegative.

This clone is a singleton in its sample. A junction end diverges from the germline sequence, so it may reflect a read error. The chain uses TRBV7-7 and TRBJ2-2, with TRBD1 matching over 7 bases. The CDR3 has 15 residues. Germline CDR1 reads SSHAT; CDR2 reads FNYEAQ (reference sequence). The chain's CDR3 is CASSLEGTGAGELFF. Here the CDR3 DNA reads TGTGCTAGCAGCTTAGAAGGCACAGGGGCCGGGGAGCTGTTTTTT.

V is TRBV14 and J is TRBJ2-3, with 8 nucleotides matching TRBD2. Germline CDR1 SGHDN, CDR2 FVKESK. J was trimmed by 4 bases and V by 3 bases; bases with no gene match: 9. The CDR3 runs to 16 residues. The CDR3 nucleotides read TGTGCCAGCAGCCATGGAAGCGGGAGTTTCCCAGATACGCAGTATTTT. Translating it yields CASSHGSGSFPDTQYF. The complete variable domain, with remaining parts taken from reference TRBV14 and TRBJ2-3, reads EAGVTQFPSHSVIEKGQTVTLRCDPISGHDNLYWYRRVMGKEIKFLLHFVKESKQDESGMPNNRFLAERTGGTYSTLKVQPAELEDSGVYFCASSHGSGSFPDTQYFGPGTRLTVL.

This chain connects TRBV19 to TRBJ1-5; D is unresolved. The V end was cut by 5 bases, the J end by 0 bases, with 11 bases between. The germline CDR1 and CDR2 sequences are LNHDA and SQIVND (reference sequence). This CDR3 spans 15 amino acids. The CDR3 sequence: CASSVRRGSNQPQHF. For the CDR3, the DNA is TGTGCCAGTAGTGTCCGTCGAGGTAGCAATCAGCCCCAGCATTTT.

In its sample, this clone was seen once. The rearrangement uses TRBV7-2 and TRBJ2-3; a weak D match, TRBD2 (6 bases). The CDR3 sequence is 13 residues long. Per germline, CDR1 SGHTA and CDR2 FQGNSA. Trimming removed 5 bases at V and 3 bases at J, with 9 bases between. CDR3 residues: CASSTGLTDTQYF. The DNA for the CDR3 is TGTGCCAGCAGCACAGGACTAACAGATACGCAGTATTTT.

This clone was observed a single time. V is TRBV10-3 and J is TRBJ2-1, with TRBD2 matching over 12 bases. Germline values: CDR1 ENHRY, CDR2 SYGVKD. The V gene end was trimmed by 7 bases and the J gene end by 7 bases; junction bases not matched to a gene: 8. The CDR3 is 15 residues long. CDR3 in amino acids: CAITVLAGGRNEQFF. CDR3 nucleotides: TGTGCCATCACTGTACTAGCGGGGGGCCGTAATGAGCAGTTCTTC.

This chain connects TRBV29-1 to TRBJ2-6; TRBD1 agrees at 7 bases. This CDR3 is 16 amino acids long. Losses at the gene ends were 7 bases for V and 0 bases for J; bases not matched to a gene: 9. In germline, CDR1 is SQVTM, CDR2 ANQGSEA. The CDR3, as DNA: TGCAGCGCCGAAGGACAGGCCTCCTCTGGGGCCAACGTCCTGACTTTC. It codes for CSAEGQASSGANVLTF.

The chain carries TRBV7-2 and TRBJ2-7, with 8 nucleotides matching TRBD1. V trimming: 5 bases; J trimming: 6 bases; junction bases outside the gene matches: 9. The CDR3 is 14 amino acids. In germline, CDR1 is SGHTA, CDR2 FQGNSA. The CDR3: CASSRDRGQGEQYF. CDR3 in DNA: TGTGCCAGCAGCCGAGACAGGGGCCAGGGCGAGCAGTACTTC.

V is TRBV11-1 and J is TRBJ2-1, with 7 positions matching TRBD2. The J segment lost 2 bases and the V segment lost 5 bases, leaving 6 bases of the junction unmatched. The germline CDR1 and CDR2 sequences are SGHAT and FQDESV (reference sequence). The CDR3 covers 15 residues. The DNA for the CDR3 is TGTGCCAGCAGCCCCTCGGGGGGACCCTACAATGAGCAGTTCTTC. This translates into CASSPSGGPYNEQFF.

The chain recombines TRBV7-9 with TRBJ2-3; D is possibly TRBD2 (5 bases). This CDR3 is 15 amino acids long. The V gene's germline CDR1 is SEHNR and CDR2 FQNEAQ (reference sequence). V was trimmed by 3 bases and J by 2 bases, leaving 12 bases between them. Written as DNA, the CDR3 is TGTGCCAGCAGCTTTAACCAGCGGTTCACAGATACGCAGTATTTT. Protein: CASSFNQRFTDTQYF.

CDR3 loop: CASSTSQDTNEKLFF. CDR3 DNA: TGTGCCAGTAGTACCTCACAGGACACTAATGAAAAACTGTTTTTT. The chain combines TRBV19 with TRBJ1-4; a possible D gene is TRBD1 (5 bases). Trimming took off 4 bases at V and 2 bases at J, with 11 bases between the two ends. This CDR3 comprises 15 residues. Germline V gene lookup returns CDR1 LNHDA and CDR2 SQIVND (reference sequence).

This clone has only a few counts. V and J are TRBV5-5 and TRBJ1-1, with 7 bases matching TRBD1. Germline CDR1 reads SGHKS; CDR2 reads YYEKEE (reference sequence). V lost 0 bases and J lost 5; bases outside the gene matches: 4. The CDR3 is made up of 14 amino acids. CDR3 sequence: CASSLDRGGTEAFF. The DNA for the CDR3 is TGTGCCAGCAGCTTGGACAGGGGTGGGACTGAAGCTTTCTTT.

V gene TRBV5-1 combines with J gene TRBJ2-3; a possible D gene is TRBD1 (5 bases). The CDR3 spans 16 residues. V lost 4 bases to trimming and J lost 0 bases, with 15 bases between them. CDR1 is SGHRS and CDR2 is YFSETQ in the germline V gene. Here the CDR3 DNA reads TGCGCCAGCAGCCTGATGGGGCGGCCTAGCACAGATACGCAGTATTTT. Amino acid sequence: CASSLMGRPSTDTQYF.

This clone was counted a few times. The chain employs TRBV6-5 and TRBJ2-7; 9 bases are a match to TRBD1. The germline gives CDR1 MNHEY, CDR2 SVGAGI. V lost 6 bases, J lost 6 bases, and 9 bases stayed unmatched. CDR3 length: 14 residues. CDR3 coding DNA: TGTGCCAGCAGCCGGGACAGGGTTATGGGCGAGCAGTACTTC. This gives the protein CASSRDRVMGEQYF.

The sample holds one count of this clone. The chain employs TRBV9 and TRBJ2-7, with TRBD2 matching 8 bases. This CDR3 region has 17 residues. J was trimmed by 3 bases and V by 0 bases; bases with no gene match: 11. The germline V gene encodes CDR1 SGDLS and CDR2 YYNGEE. CDR3 amino acids: CASSVASNRAGDYEQYF. The DNA of the CDR3 is TGTGCCAGCAGCGTAGCTTCTAACCGAGCGGGAGACTACGAGCAGTACTTC.

This chain links TRBV6-6 with TRBJ1-5; TRBD1 agrees at 9 bases. The CDR3 is 16 residues long. Germline V lookup: CDR1 MNHNY, CDR2 SVGAGI (reference sequence). V dropped 0 bases and J dropped 2; count of bases not matched to a gene: 2. The CDR3 here is CASSYSRTGGNQPQHF. CDR3 coding DNA: TGTGCCAGCAGTTACTCGAGGACAGGGGGCAATCAGCCCCAGCATTTT.

Ten or more counts support this clone. The chain employs TRBV12-5 and TRBJ2-1; 7 bases are a match to TRBD1. The V gene end was trimmed by 1 base and the J gene end by 10 bases; junction bases not matched to a gene: 7. Germline V gene lookup returns CDR1 LGHNT and CDR2 FRNRAP. This CDR3 comprises 14 residues. Here the CDR3 reads CASGLEGYRGEQFF. The CDR3 DNA is TGTGCTAGTGGTTTGGAGGGTTACAGGGGCGAGCAGTTCTTC.

The chain links TRBV11-3 to TRBJ2-3, with 12 bases identical to TRBD2. The ends lost 5 bases at V and 0 bases at J; junction bases unmatched: 3. The CDR3 has 16 residues. Germline CDR1 is SGHNT and CDR2 is YENEEA. The CDR3 DNA is TGTGCCAGCAGCGCAGGGACTAGCGGGAGCACAGATACGCAGTATTTT. Translated: CASSAGTSGSTDTQYF.

The genes are TRBV11-2 and TRBJ2-1, with D uncertain. The V end was cut by 5 bases, the J end by 7 bases, with 15 bases between. Per the germline V gene, CDR1 is SGHAT and CDR2 is FQNNGV. CDR3 size: 14 residues. Written as DNA, the CDR3 is TGTGCCAGCAGCCCTAGAGGCAGCCGGAATGAGCAGTTCTTC. It codes for CASSPRGSRNEQFF.

V and J are TRBV4-1 and TRBJ2-7, with TRBD1 matching over 7 bases. CDR1 and CDR2 from the germline V gene are MGHRA and YSYEKL. The length of the CDR3 is 15 residues. The V and J ends lost 3 bases and 2 bases, in that order; junction bases with no gene match: 7. CDR3 sequence (DNA): TGCGCCAGCAGCCAGATGGACAGGAAAACCTACGAGCAGTACTTC. It specifies CASSQMDRKTYEQYF.

The chain has TRBV7-9 and TRBJ2-3; 15 positions match TRBD2. After removal of 4 bases from V and 7 bases from J, the junction contained 6 bases not matched to a gene. This CDR3 contains 16 residues. The germline CDR1 and CDR2 sequences are SEHNR and FQNEAQ (reference sequence). The CDR3 nucleotides are TGTGCCAGCAGCTATGGACTAGCGGGAGGGCGGAATACGCAGTATTTT. It is translated as CASSYGLAGGRNTQYF.

The V gene is TRBV5-1, the J gene TRBJ2-3; D is unclear. Trimming shortened V by 0 bases and J by 5 bases, and 7 bases separated the two germline ends. The germline CDR1 and CDR2 sequences are SGHRS and YFSETQ. CDR3 length: 13 amino acids. This chain's CDR3 is CASSLGLRDTQYF. DNA for the CDR3: TGCGCCAGCAGCTTGGGACTCCGAGATACGCAGTATTTT.

The rearrangement joins TRBV19 to TRBJ2-3, with 9 bases that match TRBD2. Germline CDR1 reads LNHDA; CDR2 reads SQIVND (reference sequence). CDR3 length equals 16 residues. Trimming removed 6 bases from V and 2 bases from J; junction bases left unmatched: 9. The CDR3 coding sequence is TGTGCCAGTAGGGGATTAGCGGGGGTTGTCACAGATACGCAGTATTTT. Translated, it gives CASRGLAGVVTDTQYF.

The chain employs TRBV27 and TRBJ2-2, with 7 nucleotides matching TRBD2. The CDR3 consists of 17 residues. With 7 bases clipped from V and 6 bases from J, the junction kept 17 bases outside the gene matches. Per the germline V gene, CDR1 is MNHEY and CDR2 is SMNVEV (reference sequence). The CDR3 DNA sequence: TGTGCCAGCACCTTAGGGGTGGCGGGAGTTAATTCCGGGGAGCTGTTTTTT. It is translated as CASTLGVAGVNSGELFF.

The J gene is TRBJ2-1, the V gene TRBV7-2; 9 bases align to TRBD2. The CDR3 has 12 residues. V shed 5 bases, J shed 10 bases, and the junction held 3 bases outside the gene matches. In germline, CDR1 is SGHTA, CDR2 FQGNSA. DNA of the CDR3: TGTGCCAGCAGCGTTGGACTAGCGGAGCAGTTCTTC. Translation gives CASSVGLAEQFF.

J is TRBJ2-2 and V is TRBV10-2; D not resolved. CDR1 and CDR2 from the germline V gene are WSHSY and SAAADI. V lost 6 bases and J 7 bases, leaving 12 bases between the germline ends. This CDR3 comprises 13 residues. In DNA form, the CDR3 reads TGCGCCAGCAGATCCGGAGATGGCGGGGAGCTGTTTTTT. Translated: CASRSGDGGELFF.

Comment on this clone: The same CDR3 can be traced to other DNA sequences in this sample. This rearrangement joins TRBV6-1 to TRBJ1-3; TRBD1 might be the D (5 bases). The CDR3 has 14 amino acids. Germline-derived CDR1 and CDR2 are MNHNS and SASEGT. V was shortened by 5 bases and J by 2 bases, with 10 bases between the two germline ends. The CDR3 spells CASSSGDAGNTIYF. The CDR3 nucleotides read TGTGCCAGCAGTAGCGGGGACGCTGGAAACACCATATATTTT.

The V and J genes are TRBV9 and TRBJ2-1, with a tentative D call TRBD1 (5 bases). Trimming shortened V by 0 bases and J by 0 bases, and 10 bases separated the two germline ends. CDR1 is SGDLS and CDR2 is YYNGEE in the germline V gene. This CDR3 is built from 16 residues. CDR3 sequence: CASSVAQGASYNEQFF. CDR3 DNA sequence: TGTGCCAGCAGCGTAGCCCAAGGGGCCTCCTACAATGAGCAGTTCTTC. Looking up the rest from reference TRBV9 and TRBJ2-1 gives the full variable domain: DSGVTQTPKHLITATGQRVTLRCSPRSGDLSVYWYQQSLDQGLQFLIQYYNGEERAKGNILERFSAQQFPDLHSELNLSSLELGDSALYFCASSVAQGASYNEQFFGPGTRLTVL.

The gene calls are TRBV10-3 and TRBJ2-7, with D possibly matching TRBD2 (6 bases). CDR3 length: 15 residues. With 2 bases removed from V and 5 bases from J, the gap between germline ends came to 16 bases. Germline loops: CDR1 ENHRY, CDR2 SYGVKD. The CDR3 protein is CAISEGAASVHEQYF. DNA for the CDR3: TGTGCCATCAGTGAGGGGGCGGCTAGCGTGCACGAGCAGTACTTC.

The chain carries TRBV28 and TRBJ2-7, with 10 bases fitting TRBD1. The CDR3 is 14 amino acids. The V gene end was trimmed by 6 bases and the J gene end by 3 bases; junction bases not matched to a gene: 5. Germline-derived CDR1 and CDR2 are MDHEN and SYDVKM. The CDR3 sequence: CASRSRTGGYEQYF. CDR3 coding DNA: TGTGCCAGCAGAAGTAGGACAGGGGGCTACGAGCAGTACTTC.